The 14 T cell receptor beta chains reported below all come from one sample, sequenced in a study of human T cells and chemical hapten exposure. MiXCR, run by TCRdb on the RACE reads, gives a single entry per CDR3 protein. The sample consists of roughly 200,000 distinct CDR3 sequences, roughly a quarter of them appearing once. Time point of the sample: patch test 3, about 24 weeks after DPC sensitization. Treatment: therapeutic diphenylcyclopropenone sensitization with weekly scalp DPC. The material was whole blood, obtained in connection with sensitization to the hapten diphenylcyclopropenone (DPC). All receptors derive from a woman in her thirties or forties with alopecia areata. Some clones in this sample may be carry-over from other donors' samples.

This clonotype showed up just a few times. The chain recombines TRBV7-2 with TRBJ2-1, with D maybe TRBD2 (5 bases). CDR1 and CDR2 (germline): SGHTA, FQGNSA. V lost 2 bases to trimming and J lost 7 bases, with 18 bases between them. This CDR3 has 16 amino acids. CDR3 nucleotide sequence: TGTGCCAGCAGCTTAATGTCCGGTTTCGGAGGAAATGAGCAGTTCTTC. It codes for CASSLMSGFGGNEQFF.

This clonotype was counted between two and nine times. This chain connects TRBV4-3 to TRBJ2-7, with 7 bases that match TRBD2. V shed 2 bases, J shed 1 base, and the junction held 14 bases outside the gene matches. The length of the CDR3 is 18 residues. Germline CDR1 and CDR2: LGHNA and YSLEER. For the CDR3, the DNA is TGCGCCAGCAGCCAAAAAGATGTTTCTTCTAGCGGATCCTACGAGCAGTACTTC. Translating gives CASSQKDVSSSGSYEQYF.

The CDR3 DNA reads TGCGCCAGCAGCCCGGGCGGGGGCCCCTATACGCAGTATTTT. This encodes CASSPGGGPYTQYF. J is TRBJ2-3 and V is TRBV5-1; D is possibly TRBD2 (7 bases). V was pared by 4 bases and J by 7 bases, with 16 bases between. Germline V lookup: CDR1 SGHRS, CDR2 YFSETQ. The CDR3 sequence is 14 residues long.

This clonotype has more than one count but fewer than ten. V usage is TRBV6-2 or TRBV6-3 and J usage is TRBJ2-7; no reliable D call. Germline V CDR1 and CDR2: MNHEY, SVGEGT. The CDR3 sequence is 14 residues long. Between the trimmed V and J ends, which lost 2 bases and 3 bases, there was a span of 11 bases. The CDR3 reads CASSYISPIYEQYF. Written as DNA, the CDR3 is TGTGCCAGCAGTTACATCAGTCCCATCTACGAGCAGTACTTC.

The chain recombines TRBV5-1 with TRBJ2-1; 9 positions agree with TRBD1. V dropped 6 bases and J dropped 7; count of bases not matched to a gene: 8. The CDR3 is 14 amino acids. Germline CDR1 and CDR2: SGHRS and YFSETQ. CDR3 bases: TGCGCCAGCATCCCGGGACAGGGTCAAAATGAGCAGTTCTTC. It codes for CASIPGQGQNEQFF. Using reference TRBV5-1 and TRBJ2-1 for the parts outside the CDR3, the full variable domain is KAGVTQTPRYLIKTRGQQVTLSCSPISGHRSVSWYQQTPGQGLQFLFEYFSETQRNKGNFPGRFSGRQFSNSRSEMNVSTLELGDSALYLCASIPGQGQNEQFFGPGTRLTVL.

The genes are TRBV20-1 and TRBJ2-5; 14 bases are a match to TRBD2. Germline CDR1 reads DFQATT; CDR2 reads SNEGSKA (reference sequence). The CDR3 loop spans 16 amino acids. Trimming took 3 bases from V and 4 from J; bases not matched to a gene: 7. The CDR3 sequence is CSASRTSGRKGETQYF. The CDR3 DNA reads TGCAGTGCTAGTAGGACTAGCGGGAGGAAAGGAGAGACCCAGTACTTC.

CDR3 DNA sequence: TGTGCCATCAACGAGCGGGTGCGTGGGACAGATACGCAGTATTTT. Translation gives CAINERVRGTDTQYF. The gene calls are TRBV10-3 and TRBJ2-3; the D gene is possibly TRBD2 (6 bases). Germline CDR1 and CDR2: ENHRY and SYGVKD. V lost 7 bases and J 3 bases, leaving 17 bases between the germline ends. The CDR3 totals 15 residues.

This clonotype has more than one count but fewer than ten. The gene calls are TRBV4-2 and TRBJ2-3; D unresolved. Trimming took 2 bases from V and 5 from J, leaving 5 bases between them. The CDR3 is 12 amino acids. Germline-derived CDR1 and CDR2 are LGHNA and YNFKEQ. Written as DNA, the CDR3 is TGTGCCAGCAGCCAATCCGGAGATACGCAGTATTTT. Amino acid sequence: CASSQSGDTQYF.

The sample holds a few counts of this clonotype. The CDR3 sequence is CSVEDSAQMKQYF. The CDR3 DNA sequence: TGCAGCGTTGAAGATTCCGCACAGATGAAGCAGTACTTC. V is TRBV29-1 and J is TRBJ2-7; no clear D gene. The germline gives CDR1 SQVTM, CDR2 ANQGSEA. The V and J ends lost 0 bases and 8 bases respectively, with 14 bases between them. The CDR3 totals 13 residues.

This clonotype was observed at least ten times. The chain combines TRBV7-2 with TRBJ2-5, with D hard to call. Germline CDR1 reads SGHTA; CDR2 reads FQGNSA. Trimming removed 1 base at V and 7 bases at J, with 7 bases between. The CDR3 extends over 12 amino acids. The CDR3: CASSLEGVTQYF. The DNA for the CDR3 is TGTGCCAGCAGCTTAGAGGGCGTGACCCAGTACTTC.

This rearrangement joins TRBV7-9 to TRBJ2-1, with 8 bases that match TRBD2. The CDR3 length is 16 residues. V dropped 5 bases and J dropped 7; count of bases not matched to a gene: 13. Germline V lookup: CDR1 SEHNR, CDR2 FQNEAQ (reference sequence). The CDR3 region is CASSPYGPGGKNEQFF. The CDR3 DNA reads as TGTGCCAGCAGCCCCTACGGGCCGGGAGGGAAGAATGAGCAGTTCTTC. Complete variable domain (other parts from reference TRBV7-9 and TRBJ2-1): DTGVSQNPRHKITKRGQNVTFRCDPISEHNRLYWYRQTLGQGPEFLTYFQNEAQLEKSRLLSDRFSAERPKGSFSTLEIQRTEQGDSAMYLCASSPYGPGGKNEQFFGPGTRLTVL.

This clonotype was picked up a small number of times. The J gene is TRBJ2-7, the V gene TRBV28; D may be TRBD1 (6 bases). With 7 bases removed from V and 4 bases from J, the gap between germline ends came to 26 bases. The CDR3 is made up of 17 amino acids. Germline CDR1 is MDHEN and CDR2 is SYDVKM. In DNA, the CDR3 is TGTGCCAGCACCACTCCCGGGGCAGGGGCGATTCTTTACGAGCAGTACTTC. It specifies CASTTPGAGAILYEQYF.

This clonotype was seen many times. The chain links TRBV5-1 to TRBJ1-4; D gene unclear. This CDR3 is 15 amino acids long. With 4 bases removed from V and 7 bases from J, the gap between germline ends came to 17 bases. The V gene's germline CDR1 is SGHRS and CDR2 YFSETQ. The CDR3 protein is CASSQDARLGEKLFF. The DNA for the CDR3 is TGCGCCAGCAGCCAGGACGCCCGTTTGGGTGAAAAACTGTTTTTT.

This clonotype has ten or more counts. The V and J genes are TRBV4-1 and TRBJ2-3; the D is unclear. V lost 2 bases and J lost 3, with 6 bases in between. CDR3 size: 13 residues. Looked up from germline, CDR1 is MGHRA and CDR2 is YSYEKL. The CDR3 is CASSQSGTDTQYF. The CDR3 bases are TGCGCCAGCAGCCAATCTGGGACAGATACGCAGTATTTT.